The next 18 T cell receptor beta chains were all read from a single sample in a study of cytomegalovirus exposure and HLA in healthy donors. PCR was performed using 60 Vbeta and 13 Jbeta primers. Measured with immunoSEQ multiplex PCR; TCRdb has only the in-frame clones, and not every one. The data hold approximately 180,000 clones, with roughly 70% observed a single time. Specimen: PBMCs. The source of these receptors is a male donor in good health and CMV-seronegative.

This chain joins TRBV7-3 and TRBJ2-1; 7 bases are shared with TRBD2. Germline CDR1 and CDR2: SGHTA and FQGTGA. V lost 1 base to trimming and J lost 13 bases; unmatched junction nucleotides: 13. The CDR3 is made up of 15 amino acids. The CDR3 sequence: CASSLSPGTINYQFF. DNA for the CDR3: TGTGCCAGCAGCTTAAGCCCCGGGACTATAAACTACCAGTTCTTC.

Concerning this clone itself: A read error may produce the germline difference seen at one junction end. The chain joins TRBV28 to TRBJ2-7, with TRBD2 identical over 9 bases. The CDR3 loop spans 15 amino acids. Germline-derived CDR1 and CDR2 are MDHEN and SYDVKM. CDR3 in DNA: TGTGCCAGCAGTCCGTTAGCGGGAGAAACCTACGAGCAGTACTTT. This codes for CASSPLAGETYEQYF. The full variable domain, rest sourced from reference TRBV28 and TRBJ2-7, is DVKVTQSSRYLVKRTGEKVFLECVQDMDHENMFWYRQDPGLGLRLIYFSYDVKMKEKGDIPEGYSVSREKKERFSLILESASTNQTSMYLCASSPLAGETYEQYFGPGTRLTVT.

This clone has just one count. The chain couples TRBV19 to TRBJ2-2; the D gene is possibly TRBD2 (6 bases). V shed 3 bases and J shed 0 bases, with 11 bases lying between them. The CDR3 covers 16 residues. Germline CDR1 and CDR2: LNHDA and SQIVND (reference sequence). DNA of the CDR3: TGTGCCAGTAGTATGGAGTGGGGGGCGAACACCGGGGAGCTGTTTTTT. Residues: CASSMEWGANTGELFF.

The chain carries TRBV19 and TRBJ1-1; D ambiguous. The V end was cut by 7 bases, the J end by 6 bases, with 15 bases between. Germline V CDR1 and CDR2: LNHDA, SQIVND (reference sequence). The CDR3 is made up of 13 amino acids. This chain's CDR3 is CASTLWNSPEAFF. The CDR3 DNA reads as TGTGCCAGTACCCTATGGAACAGCCCTGAAGCTTTCTTT. Based on the CDR3 plus reference TRBV19 and TRBJ1-1, the full variable domain is DGGITQSPKYLFRKEGQNVTLSCEQNLNHDAMYWYRQDPGQGLRLIYYSQIVNDFQKGDIAEGYSVSREKKESFPLTVTSAQKNPTAFYLCASTLWNSPEAFFGQGTRLTVV.

The V call is TRBV7-8, the J call TRBJ2-1; D possibly corresponds to TRBD2 (7 bases). Germline CDR1 and CDR2: SGHVS and FQNEAQ. This CDR3 is built from 15 residues. V lost 1 base, J lost 2 bases, and 9 bases lay in between. As DNA, the CDR3 is TGTGCCAGCAGCTTAGTAGGGGGGGCCTACAATGAGCAGTTCTTC. It yields the protein CASSLVGGAYNEQFF. Variable domain in full (rest from reference TRBV7-8 and TRBJ2-1): GAGVSQSPRYKVAKRGQDVALRCDPISGHVSLFWYQQALGQGPEFLTYFQNEAQLDKSGLPSDRFFAERPEGSVSTLKIQRTQQEDSAVYLCASSLVGGAYNEQFFGPGTRLTVL.

The chain has TRBV14 and TRBJ1-2; 7 nucleotides line up with TRBD1. From germline, CDR1 is SGHDN and CDR2 FVKESK. V shed 3 bases, J shed 4 bases, and the junction held 5 bases outside the gene matches. The CDR3 totals 14 residues. This CDR3 is CASSHAGQLYGYTF. DNA of the CDR3: TGTGCCAGCAGCCACGCGGGACAGCTCTATGGCTACACCTTC.

This clone was recorded once. Germline is not matched at one junction end, which may reflect a read error. The CDR3 region is CSSSFYLSGANVLTF. CDR3 DNA: TGTTCCAGCAGCTTCTACCTCTCTGGGGCCAACGTCCTGACTTTC. The genes are TRBV7-9 and TRBJ2-6; D is uncertain. Per the germline V gene, CDR1 is SEHNR and CDR2 is FQNEAQ (reference sequence). The CDR3 is made up of 15 amino acids. The whole variable domain, remainder taken from reference TRBV7-9 and TRBJ2-6, is DTGVSQNPRHKITKRGQNVTFRCDPISEHNRLYWYRQTLGQGPEFLTYFQNEAQLEKSRLLSDRFSAERPKGSFSTLEIQRTEQGDSAMYLCSSSFYLSGANVLTFGAGSRLTVL.

A few counts support this clone. The chain carries TRBV19 and TRBJ2-6, with TRBD2 matching 11 bases. The CDR3 loop spans 18 amino acids. The V gene's germline CDR1 is LNHDA and CDR2 SQIVND (reference sequence). V shed 4 bases and J 3 bases; nucleotides not matched to a gene: 8. The CDR3: CASSTIAGGPGGANVLTF. The CDR3 nucleotides are TGTGCCAGTAGTACCATAGCGGGGGGGCCGGGTGGGGCCAACGTCCTGACTTTC.

J is TRBJ1-5 and V is TRBV19, with 9 bases identical to TRBD1. From germline, CDR1 is LNHDA and CDR2 SQIVND (reference sequence). With 4 bases clipped from V and 6 bases from J, the junction kept 4 bases outside the gene matches. The CDR3 sequence is 14 residues long. CDR3 DNA sequence: TGTGCCAGTAGTAGGGACAGGGCGGGTCAGCCCCAGCATTTT. It specifies CASSRDRAGQPQHF.

This clone was seen once. The junction differs from germline at one of its ends, possibly a read error. V and J are TRBV27 and TRBJ1-5; D remains ambiguous. The germline V gene has CDR1 MNHEY and CDR2 SMNVEV (reference sequence). The CDR3 spans 13 residues. The chain's CDR3 is CASSPARDQAQHF. Written as DNA, the CDR3 is TGTGCCAGCAGCCCAGCACGGGATCAGGCCCAGCATTTT.

The chain uses TRBV25-1 and TRBJ1-3; 10 bases match TRBD1. Germline V CDR1 and CDR2: MGHDK, SYGVNS. CDR3 size: 15 residues. Trimming took 6 bases from V and 3 from J; bases not matched to a gene: 5. This CDR3 reads CASRETGGGGNTIYF. CDR3 nucleotides: TGTGCCAGCAGGGAGACAGGGGGCGGTGGAAACACCATATATTTT.

This chain's CDR3 is CASADPGGHGNTIYF. Written as DNA, the CDR3 is TGTGCCAGCGCTGACCCCGGAGGGCACGGAAACACCATATATTTT. The V and J genes are TRBV18 and TRBJ1-3; D is unclear. The germline gives CDR1 KGHSH, CDR2 LQKENI. This CDR3 spans 15 amino acids. V lost 8 bases to trimming and J lost 4 bases, with 18 bases between them.

The chain uses TRBV2 and TRBJ2-1; D possibly corresponds to TRBD1 (6 bases). V gave up 4 bases and J gave up 7 bases, with 14 bases separating them. CDR3 size: 14 residues. Germline lookup yields CDR1 SNHLY and CDR2 FYNNEI. CDR3 loop: CASSGTEFRNEQFF. The CDR3 DNA is TGTGCCAGCAGTGGGACAGAGTTCCGGAATGAGCAGTTCTTC. Combining the CDR3 with reference TRBV2 and TRBJ2-1 gives the whole variable domain EPEVTQTPSHQVTQMGQEVILRCVPISNHLYFYWYRQILGQKVEFLVSFYNNEISEKSEIFDDQFSVERPDGSNFTLKIRSTKLEDSAMYFCASSGTEFRNEQFFGPGTRLTVL.

This sequence joins TRBV18 and TRBJ2-5; D uncertain. The V end lost 3 bases, the J end lost 9 bases, and 20 bases lay between the germline ends. Germline assignment: CDR1 KGHSH and CDR2 LQKENI. The CDR3 is 15 amino acids. CDR3 DNA: TGTGCCAGCTCACCCCCTGGGCAGCCCCCTCAGGCCCAGTACTTC. Protein sequence: CASSPPGQPPQAQYF.

V usage is TRBV4-1 and J usage is TRBJ1-6, with 10 bases aligning to TRBD1. The CDR3 runs to 15 residues. Germline loops: CDR1 MGHRA, CDR2 YSYEKL. V lost 5 bases, J lost 9 bases, and 7 bases stayed unmatched. DNA for the CDR3: TGCGCCAGCAGCGGGGGACAGGGGCAGGGTTCACCCCTCCACTTT. Translated: CASSGGQGQGSPLHF.

The genes are TRBV29-1 and TRBJ2-7; 7 bases are a match to TRBD2. The germline V gene has CDR1 SQVTM and CDR2 ANQGSEA. The CDR3 runs to 14 residues. J lost 1 base, V lost 4 bases, and 7 bases had no gene match. DNA of the CDR3: TGCAGCGTTGTGGCATCTAGCGGTTCCTACGAGCAGTACTTC. Translation gives CSVVASSGSYEQYF.

The rearrangement uses TRBV6-6 and TRBJ1-6; 10 bases match TRBD1. The CDR3 totals 15 residues. V shed 4 bases, J shed 9 bases, and the junction held 6 bases outside the gene matches. The germline V gene has CDR1 MNHNY and CDR2 SVGAGI (reference sequence). CDR3 sequence reads: CASSWGQGRSSPLHF. For the CDR3, the DNA is TGTGCCAGCAGTTGGGGACAGGGGAGAAGTTCACCCCTCCACTTT.

This clone has more than one count but fewer than ten. The V and J genes are TRBV28 and TRBJ1-2; D uncertain. From germline, CDR1 is MDHEN and CDR2 SYDVKM. The length of the CDR3 is 13 residues. Trimming cost V 5 bases and J 7 bases, with 14 bases left between them. The DNA for the CDR3 is TGTGCCAGCAGTCAGACTTCGTTGCGTGGCTACACCTTC. Protein sequence: CASSQTSLRGYTF.